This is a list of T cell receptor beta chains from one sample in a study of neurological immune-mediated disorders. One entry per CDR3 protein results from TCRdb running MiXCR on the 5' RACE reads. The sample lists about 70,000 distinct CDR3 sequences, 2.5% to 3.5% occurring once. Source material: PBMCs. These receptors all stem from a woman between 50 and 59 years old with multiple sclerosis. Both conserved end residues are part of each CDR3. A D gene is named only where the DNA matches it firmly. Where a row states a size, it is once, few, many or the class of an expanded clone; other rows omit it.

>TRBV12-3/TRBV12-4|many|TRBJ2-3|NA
CASSGGTDTQYF
TGTGCCAGCTCTGGGGGCACAGATACGCAGTATTTT
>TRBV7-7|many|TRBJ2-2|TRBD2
CASSLVAGGRSNTGELFF
TGTGCCAGCAGCTTAGTAGCGGGAGGGAGAAGTAACACCGGGGAGCTGTTTTTT
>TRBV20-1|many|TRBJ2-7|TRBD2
CSAPSRLAGRNEQYF
TGCAGTGCCCCAAGCAGACTAGCGGGAAGGAACGAGCAGTACTTC
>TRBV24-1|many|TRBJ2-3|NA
CATSDLGGTDTQYF
TGTGCCACCAGTGATTTGGGAGGCACAGATACGCAGTATTTT
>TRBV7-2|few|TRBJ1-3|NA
CASSLQGSGKTIYF
TGTGCCAGCAGCTTGCAGGGCTCTGGAAAAACCATATATTTT
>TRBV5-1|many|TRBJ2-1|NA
CASSLALASYNEQFF
TGCGCCAGCAGCTTGGCTCTAGCGTCCTACAATGAGCAGTTCTTC
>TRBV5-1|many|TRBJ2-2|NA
CASSMIVGGGELFF
TGCGCCAGCAGCATGATTGTCGGTGGCGGGGAGCTGTTTTTT
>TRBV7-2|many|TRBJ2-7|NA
CASSLVGLEQYF
TGTGCCAGCAGCTTAGTAGGCCTCGAGCAGTACTTC
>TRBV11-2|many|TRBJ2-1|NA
CASSKGTARYNEQFF
TGTGCCAGCAGCAAAGGAACAGCGAGGTACAATGAGCAGTTCTTC
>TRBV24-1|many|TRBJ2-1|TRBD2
CATSESLAGPNNEQFF
TGTGCCACCAGTGAATCACTAGCGGGGCCGAACAATGAGCAGTTCTTC
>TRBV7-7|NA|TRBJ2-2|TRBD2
CASSPGGPNTGELFF
TGTGCTAGCAGCCCGGGGGGGCCCAACACCGGGGAGCTGTTTTTT
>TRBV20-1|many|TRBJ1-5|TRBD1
CSARDLQGVIQPQHF
TGCAGTGCTAGAGATCTACAGGGGGTCATCCAGCCCCAGCATTTT
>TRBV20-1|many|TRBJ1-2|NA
CSARDPGGQRAKGYTF
TGCAGTGCTAGAGATCCGGGAGGGCAGAGGGCTAAAGGCTACACCTTC
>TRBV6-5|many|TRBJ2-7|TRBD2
CATLKRSGTLYEQYF
TGTGCCACACTTAAGAGAAGCGGGACCCTCTACGAGCAGTACTTC
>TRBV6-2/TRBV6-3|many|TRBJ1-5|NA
CATGIQPNQPQHF
TGTGCCACAGGGATCCAGCCAAATCAGCCCCAGCATTTT
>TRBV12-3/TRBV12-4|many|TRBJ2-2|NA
CASSFGSRTGELFF
TGTGCCAGCAGTTTCGGGAGCCGAACCGGGGAGCTGTTTTTT
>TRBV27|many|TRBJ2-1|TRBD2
CASSLSPAGGTYNEQFF
TGTGCCAGCAGTTTATCCCCAGCGGGAGGGACCTACAATGAGCAGTTCTTC